The sample holds a few counts of the clone carrying this T cell receptor beta chain. V was clipped by 5 bases and J by 10 bases; unmatched bases: 4. The CDR3 spans 11 residues. MiXCR was run by TCRdb on the RT-PCR reads, yielding one entry per CDR3 protein. The sample lists fewer than 800,000 distinct CDR3 sequences, 14% seen once, with about 3.9% in the top ten. This receptor was obtained from a female donor in good health, serving as a healthy control. V usage is TRBV12-3 or TRBV12-4 and J usage is TRBJ1-1, with 7 bases lining up with TRBD1. The sample consisted of memory CD4+ T cells from blood. DNA of the CDR3: TGTGCCAGCAGTGGACAGGCCACAGCTTTCTTT. Translating it yields CASSGQATAFF.